These 15 T cell receptor beta chains were sequenced from one sample in a study of shared clonotypes between healthy human individuals. Repertoires were generated with immunoSEQ multiplex PCR, while TCRdb's copy carries only in-frame clones and drops some. Here the sample spans about 750,000 clones, 80% to 95% being singletons. Naive CD8 cells comprised CD45RO-negative, CCR7-positively selected cells, excluding terminally differentiated effector memory CD45RA+ cells. The sample was naive CD8+ T cells sorted from blood. Receptors were obtained from a man aged 25-45 years in good health.

The CDR3, as DNA: TGTGCCAGCAGTTTAGCCCGGACAGGGCTTAGCGACGAGCAGTACTTC. It codes for CASSLARTGLSDEQYF. This sequence joins TRBV27 and TRBJ2-7; 8 positions match TRBD1. V lost 2 bases and J lost 5; bases outside the gene matches: 11. The germline V gene has CDR1 MNHEY and CDR2 SMNVEV (reference sequence). The CDR3 is made up of 16 amino acids.

This chain links TRBV6-1 with TRBJ2-3; unclear D gene. Trimming stripped 6 bases from V and 7 bases from J, with 14 bases between. CDR3 length: 13 amino acids. Per germline, CDR1 MNHNS and CDR2 SASEGT. The CDR3: CASSDITENTQYF. The DNA of the CDR3 is TGTGCCAGCAGCGACATTACAGAGAATACGCAGTATTTT.

The chain recombines TRBV19 with TRBJ2-3, with 7 bases aligning to TRBD2. CDR3 size: 15 residues. After removal of 5 bases from V and 2 bases from J, the junction contained 7 bases not matched to a gene. Germline CDR1 and CDR2: LNHDA and SQIVND (reference sequence). The CDR3 DNA reads as TGTGCCAGTAGTTACGGGGAGGGTCACACAGATACGCAGTATTTT. Protein product: CASSYGEGHTDTQYF.

This clone has only one observation. This chain uses TRBV7-6 with TRBJ2-1, with TRBD2 identical over 11 bases. Unmatched junction bases numbered 12, after V lost 3 bases and J lost 8 bases. Germline-derived CDR1 and CDR2 are SGHVS and FNYEAQ. The CDR3 totals 17 residues. The CDR3: CASSLTTSGNALYEQFF. Here the CDR3 DNA reads TGTGCCAGCAGCTTGACGACTAGCGGGAACGCCTTGTATGAGCAGTTCTTC.

V and J are TRBV9 and TRBJ2-1; no clear D. CDR1 is SGDLS and CDR2 is YYNGEE in the germline V gene. The length of the CDR3 is 13 residues. V lost 3 bases to trimming and J lost 9 bases, with 13 bases between them. CDR3 loop: CASSDWGFGEQFF. The CDR3 DNA reads as TGTGCCAGCAGCGACTGGGGATTCGGTGAGCAGTTCTTC.

The chain is built from TRBV28 and TRBJ2-7; D might be TRBD1 (6 bases). The CDR3 is 16 residues long. Germline CDR1 reads MDHEN; CDR2 reads SYDVKM. V lost 4 bases, J lost 1 base, and 17 bases lay in between. CDR3 nucleotide sequence: TGTGCCAGCAGTTATACCGCAGGGGTTTCATCCTACGAGCAGTACTTC. Protein: CASSYTAGVSSYEQYF.

The J gene is TRBJ1-1, the V gene TRBV9; D possibly corresponds to TRBD1 (6 bases). Trimming took 2 bases from V and 0 from J, leaving 8 bases between them. CDR1 is SGDLS and CDR2 is YYNGEE in the germline V gene. This CDR3 is 14 amino acids long. In DNA, the CDR3 is TGTGCCAGCAGCGTGGACAGTTTGAACACTGAAGCTTTCTTT. Its protein is CASSVDSLNTEAFF.

This clone occurred a few times. The rearrangement links TRBV6-6 to TRBJ1-3; D is perhaps TRBD1 (5 bases). This CDR3 spans 12 amino acids. The V end lost 10 bases, the J end lost 5 bases, and 12 bases lay between the germline ends. The germline V gene has CDR1 MNHNY and CDR2 SVGAGI (reference sequence). CDR3 in DNA: TGTGCCACTACGACAGATAGAAACACCATATATTTT. This sequence encodes CATTTDRNTIYF.

The chain joins TRBV7-9 to TRBJ2-3; D is unclear. From germline, CDR1 is SEHNR and CDR2 FQNEAQ (reference sequence). Trimming pared 5 bases from V and 2 bases from J, leaving 14 bases between. CDR3 length: 15 residues. The CDR3 loop reads CASSPPSMDTDTQYF. The CDR3, as DNA: TGTGCCAGCAGCCCGCCTAGTATGGACACAGATACGCAGTATTTT.

The chain employs TRBV15 and TRBJ2-1, with 9 positions matching TRBD2. Trimming at V came to 6 bases and at J to 3 bases, leaving 0 bases not matched to a gene. Germline CDR1 reads LNHNV; CDR2 reads YYDKDF (reference sequence). CDR3 length equals 13 residues. CDR3 sequence reads: CATRLAGYNEQFF. The DNA of the CDR3 is TGTGCCACCAGACTAGCGGGCTACAATGAGCAGTTCTTC.

The chain's CDR3 is CASSLDDLRTDNEQFF. DNA of the CDR3: TGTGCCAGCAGCTTAGATGACTTACGAACCGACAATGAGCAGTTCTTC. V usage is TRBV11-2 and J usage is TRBJ2-1; D uncertain. Germline lookup yields CDR1 SGHAT and CDR2 FQNNGV. Trimming cost V 0 bases and J 5 bases, with 14 bases left between them. CDR3 length: 16 residues.

The chain employs TRBV5-1 and TRBJ2-7, with 8 bases fitting TRBD1. Germline V lookup: CDR1 SGHRS, CDR2 YFSETQ. This CDR3 spans 18 amino acids. V lost 2 bases to trimming and J lost 4 bases; unmatched junction nucleotides: 17. CDR3 residues: CASSFDMVSAGGLYEQYF. The CDR3 coding sequence is TGCGCCAGCAGCTTTGATATGGTTAGCGCAGGGGGCCTATACGAGCAGTACTTC.

The gene calls are TRBV27 and TRBJ2-7; TRBD1 might be the D (5 bases). V was trimmed by 6 bases and J by 2 bases, leaving 17 bases between them. This CDR3 has 15 residues. Germline V gene sequence: CDR1 MNHEY, CDR2 SMNVEV (reference sequence). Here the CDR3 reads CASRHSSQGTYEQYF. The CDR3 region has the DNA TGTGCCAGCAGACACTCGAGTCAGGGAACCTACGAGCAGTACTTC.

As regards this clone: Additional DNA sequences in this sample encode the identical CDR3. The chain uses TRBV19 and TRBJ2-2; D unclear. Germline V gives CDR1 LNHDA, CDR2 SQIVND (reference sequence). V dropped 6 bases and J dropped 6 bases, with 11 bases sitting between them. The CDR3 is 13 residues long. The CDR3 is CASSRPPAGELFF. The CDR3 coding sequence is TGTGCCAGTAGCCGCCCCCCAGCCGGGGAGCTGTTTTTT.

V and J are TRBV7-9 and TRBJ2-3; D is tentatively TRBD1 or TRBD2 (5 bases each). The CDR3 length is 15 residues. Trimming left V 3 bases short and J 5 bases short, with 15 bases between. Germline loops: CDR1 SEHNR, CDR2 FQNEAQ (reference sequence). The CDR3 region has the DNA TGTGCCAGCAGCTTGGCTGCTAGGGGAGAAGATACGCAGTATTTT. Encoded protein: CASSLAARGEDTQYF.